This TCR beta chain was sequenced in a study of regulatory T cells in long-lasting Graves disease. Study-level information: Newly diagnosed Graves' patients had taken antithyroid drugs under 3 months.

CDR3-region Arm-PCR and iRepertoire HTBI primers produced the TCR beta libraries. TCRdb re-called the multiplex PCR reads through MiXCR, storing one row per CDR3 protein. Of about 400,000 distinct CDR3 sequences listed, 15% to 20% are singletons. This clonotype was detected many times. Time point given: newly diagnosed GD, antithyroid drugs for less than 3 months. PBMCs were the source of the RNA used for TCR sequencing. The CDR3 has 13 amino acids. From germline, CDR1 is SNHLY and CDR2 FYNNEI. V trimming: 7 bases; J trimming: 1 base; junction bases outside the gene matches: 2. Separately, the same data were catalogued under a study of T cells in Graves' hyperthyroidism and ophthalmopathy.

Sequencing was performed on peripheral blood mononuclear cells (PBMCs), taken at new diagnosis, from a patient treated with antithyroid drugs. This receptor was taken from a woman aged 18-29 years with Graves disease. The rearrangement joins TRBV2 to TRBJ2-5; 8 bases agree with TRBD1. The CDR3 sequence is CASTGQGQETQYF. The CDR3, as DNA: TGTGCCAGCACCGGACAGGGCCAAGAGACCCAGTACTTC.